The sequence of this TCR beta chain was determined in a study of blood T cells in healthy people across ages. A second about 7 to 12 cycle PCR used barcoded and J-beta primers. TCRdb analysed the 5' RACE reads with MiXCR anew, one entry per CDR3 protein. The data contain 600,000 to 900,000 distinct CDR3 sequences, around 24% of them singletons. Healthy Caucasian individuals from Russia aged 6 to 90 were enrolled as donors. Germline CDR1 is MNHEY and CDR2 is SVGEGT. The CDR3 contains 15 residues. The J segment lost 0 bases and the V segment lost 2 bases, leaving 0 bases of the junction unmatched. These records were also assigned to another study, of T cells of mothers and their children.

The sequencing sample was made of blood. The V call is TRBV6-2 or TRBV6-3, the J call TRBJ1-2; 10 bases are a match to TRBD1. The sequence was obtained from a boy younger than 18 in good health. The CDR3, as DNA: TGTGCCAGCAGTTACGGGACAGGGGCTAACTATGGCTACACCTTC. This gives the protein CASSYGTGANYGYTF.